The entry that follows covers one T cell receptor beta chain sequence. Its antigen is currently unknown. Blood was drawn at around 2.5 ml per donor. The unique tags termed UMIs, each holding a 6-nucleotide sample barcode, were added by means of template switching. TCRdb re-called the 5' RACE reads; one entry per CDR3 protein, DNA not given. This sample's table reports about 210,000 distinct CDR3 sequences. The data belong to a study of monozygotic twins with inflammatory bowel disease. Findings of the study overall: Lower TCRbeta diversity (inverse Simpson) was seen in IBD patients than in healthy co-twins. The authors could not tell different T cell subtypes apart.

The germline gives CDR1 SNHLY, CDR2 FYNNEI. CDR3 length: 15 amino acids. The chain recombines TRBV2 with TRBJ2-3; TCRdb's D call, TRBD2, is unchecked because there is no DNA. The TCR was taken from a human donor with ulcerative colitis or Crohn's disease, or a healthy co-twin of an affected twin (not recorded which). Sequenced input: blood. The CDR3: CASSERAGLTDTQYF.